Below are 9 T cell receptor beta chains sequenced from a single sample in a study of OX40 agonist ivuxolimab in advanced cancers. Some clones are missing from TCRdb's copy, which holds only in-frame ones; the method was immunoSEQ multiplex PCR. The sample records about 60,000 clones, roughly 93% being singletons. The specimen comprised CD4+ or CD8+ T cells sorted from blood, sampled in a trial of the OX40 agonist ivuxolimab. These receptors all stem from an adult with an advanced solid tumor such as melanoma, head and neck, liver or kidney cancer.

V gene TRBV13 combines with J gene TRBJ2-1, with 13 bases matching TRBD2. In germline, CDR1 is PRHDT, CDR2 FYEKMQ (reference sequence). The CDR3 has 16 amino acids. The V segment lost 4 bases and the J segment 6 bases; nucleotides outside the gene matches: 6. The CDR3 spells CASSYTGLAGANEQFF. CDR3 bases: TGTGCCAGCAGCTACACCGGACTAGCGGGAGCCAATGAGCAGTTCTTC.

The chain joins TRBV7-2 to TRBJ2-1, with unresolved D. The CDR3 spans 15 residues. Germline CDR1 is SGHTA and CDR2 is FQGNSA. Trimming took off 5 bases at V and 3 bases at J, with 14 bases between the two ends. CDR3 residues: CASSRRDTDYNEQFF. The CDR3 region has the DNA TGTGCCAGCAGCCGCCGAGATACAGACTACAATGAGCAGTTCTTC.

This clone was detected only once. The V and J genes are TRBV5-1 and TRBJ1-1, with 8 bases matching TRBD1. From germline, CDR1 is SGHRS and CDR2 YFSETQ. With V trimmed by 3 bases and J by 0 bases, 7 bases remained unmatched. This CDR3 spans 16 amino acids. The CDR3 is CASSWGTGAMNTEAFF. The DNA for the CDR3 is TGCGCCAGCAGCTGGGGGACAGGAGCCATGAACACTGAAGCTTTCTTT.

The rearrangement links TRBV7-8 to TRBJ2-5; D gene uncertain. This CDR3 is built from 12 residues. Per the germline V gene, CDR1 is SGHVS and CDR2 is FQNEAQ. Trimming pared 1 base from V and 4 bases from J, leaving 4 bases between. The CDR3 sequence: CASSLGTETQYF. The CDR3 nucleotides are TGTGCCAGCAGCTTAGGGACAGAGACCCAGTACTTC.

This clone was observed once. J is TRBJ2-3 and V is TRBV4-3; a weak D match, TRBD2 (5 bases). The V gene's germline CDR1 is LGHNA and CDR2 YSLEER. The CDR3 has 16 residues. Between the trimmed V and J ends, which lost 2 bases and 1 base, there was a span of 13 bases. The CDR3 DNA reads TGCGCCAGCAGCCAACCTAGCAGTGTTGGCACAGATACGCAGTATTTT. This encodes CASSQPSSVGTDTQYF.

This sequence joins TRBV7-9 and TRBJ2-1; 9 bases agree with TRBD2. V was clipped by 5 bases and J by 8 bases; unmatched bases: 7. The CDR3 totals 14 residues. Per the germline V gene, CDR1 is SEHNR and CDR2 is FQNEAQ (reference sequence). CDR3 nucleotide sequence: TGTGCCAGCAGCCGCGGGAGGGGCTGGGATGAGCAGTTCTTC. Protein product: CASSRGRGWDEQFF.

This chain's CDR3 is CASSQGYTGELFF. CDR3 nucleotides: TGCGCCAGCAGCCAAGGCTACACCGGGGAGCTGTTTTTT. This rearrangement joins TRBV4-3 to TRBJ2-2; D is undetermined. The V end lost 1 base, the J end lost 3 bases, and 3 bases lay between the germline ends. The CDR3 length is 13 residues. Germline values: CDR1 LGHNA, CDR2 YSLEER.

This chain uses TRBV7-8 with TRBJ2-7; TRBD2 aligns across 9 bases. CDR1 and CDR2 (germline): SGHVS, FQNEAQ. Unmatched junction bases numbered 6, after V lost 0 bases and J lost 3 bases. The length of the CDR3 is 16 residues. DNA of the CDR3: TGTGCCAGCAGCTTAGCGCCGCGGGAGGGTAACTACGAGCAGTACTTC. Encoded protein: CASSLAPREGNYEQYF.

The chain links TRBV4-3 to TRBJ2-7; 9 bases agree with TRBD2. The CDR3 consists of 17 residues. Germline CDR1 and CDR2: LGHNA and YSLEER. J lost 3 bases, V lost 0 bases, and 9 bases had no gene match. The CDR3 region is CASSQDRMGLADYEQYF. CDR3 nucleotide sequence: TGCGCCAGCAGCCAAGATCGTATGGGACTAGCAGACTACGAGCAGTACTTC.